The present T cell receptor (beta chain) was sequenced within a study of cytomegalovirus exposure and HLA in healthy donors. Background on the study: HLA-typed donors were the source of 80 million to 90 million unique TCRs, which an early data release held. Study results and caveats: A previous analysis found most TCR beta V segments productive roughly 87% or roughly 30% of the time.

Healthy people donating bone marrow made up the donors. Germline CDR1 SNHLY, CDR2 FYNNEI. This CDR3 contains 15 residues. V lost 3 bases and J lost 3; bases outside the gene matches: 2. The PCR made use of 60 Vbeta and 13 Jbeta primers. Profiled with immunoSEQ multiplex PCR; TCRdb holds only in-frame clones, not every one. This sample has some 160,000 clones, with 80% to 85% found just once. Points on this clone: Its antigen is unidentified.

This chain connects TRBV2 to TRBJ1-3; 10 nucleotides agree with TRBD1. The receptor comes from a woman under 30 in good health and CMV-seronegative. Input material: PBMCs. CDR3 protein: CASSDDRGLGNTIYF. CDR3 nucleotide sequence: TGTGCCAGCAGTGATGACAGGGGGCTTGGAAACACCATATATTTT. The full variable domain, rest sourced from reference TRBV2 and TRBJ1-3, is EPEVTQTPSHQVTQMGQEVILRCVPISNHLYFYWYRQILGQKVEFLVSFYNNEISEKSEIFDDQFSVERPDGSNFTLKIRSTKLEDSAMYFCASSDDRGLGNTIYFGEGSWLTVV.